One sample yielded the 4 T cell receptor beta chains listed below, sequenced in a study of T cells and Merkel cell carcinoma outcomes. Using immunoSEQ multiplex PCR, the repertoire was profiled, and TCRdb retains in-frame clones only, with some absent. Altogether 4,000 to 6,000 clones are present, approximately 85% being singletons, with the ten largest covering approximately 5.2%. Sequenced input: tumor tissue from Merkel cell carcinoma. These receptors all stem from a human donor with Merkel cell carcinoma.

This chain connects TRBV14 to TRBJ1-3, with no clear D. Trimming pared 6 bases from V and 4 bases from J, leaving 10 bases between. The germline CDR1 and CDR2 sequences are SGHDN and FVKESK. The CDR3 contains 13 residues. The CDR3 region has the DNA TGTGCCAGCAGACCGAGTGGGGGAAACACCATATATTTT. This codes for CASRPSGGNTIYF.

This clone was observed a handful of times. This chain connects TRBV20-1 to TRBJ2-7; D might be TRBD1 (5 bases). V gave up 0 bases and J gave up 6 bases, with 6 bases separating them. CDR3 length: 11 amino acids. Germline V gene lookup returns CDR1 DFQATT and CDR2 SNEGSKA (reference sequence). CDR3 DNA sequence: TGCAGTGCTAGAGACAGGGCCGAGCAGTACTTC. Its protein is CSARDRAEQYF.

CDR3 amino acids: CASTFGIWAQYF. As DNA, the CDR3 is TGTGCCAGCACGTTCGGAATTTGGGCCCAGTACTTC. The rearrangement joins TRBV6-1 to TRBJ2-5, with D unclear. This CDR3 region has 12 residues. The ends were cut back, 7 bases at V and 9 bases at J, with 15 bases in the middle. Germline loops: CDR1 MNHNS, CDR2 SASEGT.

The V gene is TRBV27, the J gene TRBJ1-4, with D unclear. The CDR3 runs to 13 residues. Germline V gene sequence: CDR1 MNHEY, CDR2 SMNVEV (reference sequence). V was shortened by 2 bases and J by 1 base, with 2 bases between the two germline ends. CDR3 sequence reads: CASSLRTNEKLFF. The CDR3 DNA follows: TGTGCCAGCAGTTTAAGAACTAATGAAAAACTGTTTTTT.